The 32 T cell receptor beta chains presented below share a single source sample, sequenced in a study of CD8 T cells in ankylosing spondylitis. TCRdb re-derived calls from the 5' RACE reads in MiXCR, one entry per CDR3 protein. The sample has some 240,000 distinct CDR3 sequences, around 9.1% seen once. Material: blood, either unsorted or a sorted T cell fraction (not recorded which). All receptors derive from a male donor with ankylosing spondylitis or in good health (not recorded which).

This clonotype was counted many times. V gene TRBV27 combines with J gene TRBJ1-5; D might be TRBD1 (5 bases). Germline V gives CDR1 MNHEY, CDR2 SMNVEV (reference sequence). This CDR3 spans 12 amino acids. V was cut by 6 bases and J by 5 bases, with 8 bases left in between. CDR3 sequence (DNA): TGTGCCAGCAGAATGGGGGATCAGCCCCAGCATTTT. It specifies CASRMGDQPQHF.

This clonotype appeared many times. The rearrangement links TRBV4-3 to TRBJ2-7; 12 positions match TRBD2. CDR1 is LGHNA, CDR2 YSLEER, per germline. This CDR3 is 17 amino acids long. V lost 3 bases to trimming and J lost 5 bases; unmatched junction nucleotides: 11. The CDR3 DNA is TGCGCCAGCAGCCAGTCTAGCGGGGGGGCCTCTAGTCACGAGCAGTACTTC. Amino acid sequence: CASSQSSGGASSHEQYF.

The chain is built from TRBV7-2 and TRBJ2-6; D not resolved. Germline V lookup: CDR1 SGHTA, CDR2 FQGNSA. V was pared by 5 bases and J by 4 bases, with 9 bases between. CDR3 length equals 14 residues. CDR3: CASSPRSGANVLTF. The DNA for the CDR3 is TGTGCCAGCAGCCCGAGATCCGGGGCCAACGTCCTGACTTTC.

This clonotype was recorded at least ten times. This rearrangement joins TRBV4-1 to TRBJ2-1, with TRBD2 matching 8 bases. CDR3 length: 15 residues. The V and J ends lost 4 bases and 7 bases, in that order; junction bases with no gene match: 9. CDR1 MGHRA and CDR2 YSYEKL come from the germline V gene. CDR3 loop: CASSPRGLGSNEQFF. For the CDR3, the DNA is TGCGCCAGCAGCCCCCGGGGACTAGGCTCTAATGAGCAGTTCTTC.

The table lists this clonotype with many counts. The chain has TRBV5-1 and TRBJ1-1, with D hard to call. This CDR3 is built from 13 residues. CDR1 SGHRS and CDR2 YFSETQ come from the germline V gene. Trimming took 4 bases from V and 8 from J, leaving 15 bases between them. The CDR3 here is CASSADHAREAFF. DNA for the CDR3: TGCGCCAGCAGCGCGGACCATGCGAGAGAAGCTTTCTTT.

This clonotype was seen at least ten times. The V and J genes are TRBV29-1 and TRBJ2-1, with 7 bases lining up with TRBD1. The CDR3 has 14 amino acids. Germline V gene sequence: CDR1 SQVTM, CDR2 ANQGSEA. V shed 6 bases and J 2 bases; nucleotides not matched to a gene: 7. CDR3 coding DNA: TGCAGCGTATACAGGGGATTCACCTACAATGAGCAGTTCTTC. It specifies CSVYRGFTYNEQFF.

This clonotype has a count of ten or more. The gene calls are TRBV30 and TRBJ2-1; D not certain. The length of the CDR3 is 11 residues. Trimming left V 0 bases short and J 7 bases short, with 4 bases between. Germline values: CDR1 GTSNPN, CDR2 SVGIG (reference sequence). DNA of the CDR3: TGTGCCTGGAGTGTACTAAATGAGCAGTTCTTC. This codes for CAWSVLNEQFF.

This clonotype appeared a few times. The chain recombines TRBV30 with TRBJ1-2; 7 positions match TRBD1. In germline, CDR1 is GTSNPN, CDR2 SVGIG (reference sequence). CDR3 length: 13 residues. With V trimmed by 2 bases and J by 6 bases, 6 bases remained unmatched. CDR3 protein: CAWSPTGMDGYTF. The CDR3 DNA follows: TGTGCCTGGAGTCCGACAGGGATGGATGGCTACACCTTC.

This clonotype showed up just once. A clone one base away is much larger, so this may be a read error. This chain links TRBV19 with TRBJ2-7, with D perhaps TRBD1 or TRBD2 (5 bases each). V lost 7 bases, J lost 7 bases, and 17 bases lay in between. Looked up from germline, CDR1 is LNHDA and CDR2 is SQIVND (reference sequence). The length of the CDR3 is 13 residues. Written as DNA, the CDR3 is TGTGCCAGTAACGAGGGACCTCCTAGGGAGCAGTACTTC. Amino acids: CASNEGPPREQYF.

This clonotype was found many times. V is TRBV7-2 and J is TRBJ2-7, with TRBD1 as a possible D gene (6 bases). V gave up 2 bases and J gave up 1 base, with 9 bases separating them. The CDR3 consists of 14 residues. Germline CDR1 reads SGHTA; CDR2 reads FQGNSA. In nucleotides, the CDR3 is TGTGCCAGCAGCTTACGGACAGAATCCTACGAGCAGTACTTC. It translates to CASSLRTESYEQYF.

This clonotype has a count of ten or more. The chain couples TRBV20-1 to TRBJ2-3, with D perhaps matching TRBD1 (6 bases). The CDR3 contains 11 residues. V was trimmed by 6 bases and J by 7 bases, leaving 11 bases between them. Looked up from germline, CDR1 is DFQATT and CDR2 is SNEGSKA (reference sequence). The CDR3 coding sequence is TGCAGTGCACAGGACAGACATACGCAGTATTTT. Residues: CSAQDRHTQYF.

This clonotype has a handful of counts. V and J are TRBV5-6 and TRBJ2-5, with a possible D match to TRBD1 (5 bases). Germline values: CDR1 SGHDT, CDR2 YYEEEE. The CDR3 covers 16 residues. V was shortened by 1 base and J by 7 bases, with 20 bases between the two germline ends. CDR3 in amino acids: CASSLNVDTPAGTQYF. For the CDR3, the DNA is TGTGCCAGCAGCTTGAACGTGGACACCCCGGCCGGGACCCAGTACTTC.

This clonotype came up many times. The chain recombines TRBV12-3 or TRBV12-4 with TRBJ2-1, with D possibly being TRBD2 (6 bases). The CDR3 contains 13 residues. V was shortened by 3 bases and J by 4 bases, with 7 bases between the two germline ends. CDR3 DNA sequence: TGTGCCAGCAGTTTTGGGACTTACAATGAGCAGTTCTTC. It yields the protein CASSFGTYNEQFF.

There are many counts of this clonotype. The chain uses TRBV28 and TRBJ2-7; no firm D call. Between the trimmed V and J ends, which lost 5 bases and 3 bases, there was a span of 11 bases. The CDR3 consists of 13 residues. Per germline, CDR1 MDHEN and CDR2 SYDVKM. This chain's CDR3 is CASSQDTLYEQYF. CDR3 nucleotide sequence: TGTGCCAGCAGTCAAGACACCCTCTACGAGCAGTACTTC.

This clonotype was counted ten times or more. The chain recombines TRBV20-1 with TRBJ2-7, with 10 bases that match TRBD2. CDR1 and CDR2 from the germline V gene are DFQATT and SNEGSKA (reference sequence). The junction had 14 bases not matched to a gene; V was cut back by 6 bases and J by 6 bases. The CDR3 is 15 residues long. The CDR3 is CSAPLAGALGGEQYF. CDR3 DNA: TGCAGTGCCCCTCTAGCGGGAGCTTTAGGGGGCGAGCAGTACTTC.

This clonotype was observed many times. This sequence joins TRBV20-1 and TRBJ2-6; 10 nucleotides line up with TRBD2. CDR1 is DFQATT, CDR2 SNEGSKA, per germline (reference sequence). V trimming: 3 bases; J trimming: 0 bases; junction bases outside the gene matches: 8. There are 18 residues in the CDR3. CDR3 DNA sequence: TGCAGTGCTAGCCCCGGGACTAGCGTTTCCTCTGGGGCCAACGTCCTGACTTTC. Protein sequence: CSASPGTSVSSGANVLTF.

In its sample, this clonotype was seen many times. This rearrangement joins TRBV7-2 to TRBJ1-3, with TRBD1 matching over 8 bases. J lost 5 bases, V lost 5 bases, and 5 bases had no gene match. This CDR3 has 14 residues. CDR1 and CDR2 from the germline V gene are SGHTA and FQGNSA. The CDR3 bases are TGTGCCAGCAGCAGGGACAGGAGGCGAAACACCATATATTTT. Translating it yields CASSRDRRRNTIYF. The full variable domain, with the rest looked up from reference TRBV7-2 and TRBJ1-3, is GAGVSQSPSNKVTEKGKDVELRCDPISGHTALYWYRQSLGQGLEFLIYFQGNSAPDKSGLPSDRFSAERTGGSVSTLTIQRTQQEDSAVYLCASSRDRRRNTIYFGEGSWLTVV.

This clonotype was detected a few times. This chain connects TRBV25-1 to TRBJ2-1; D gene ambiguous. The CDR3 extends over 13 amino acids. V gave up 11 bases and J gave up 1 base, with 12 bases separating them. Germline CDR1 and CDR2: MGHDK and SYGVNS. CDR3: CALRSPSYNEQFF. DNA of the CDR3: TGTGCCTTACGGAGCCCGTCCTACAATGAGCAGTTCTTC.

This clonotype was counted ten times or more. In DNA form, the CDR3 reads TGTGCCAGCAGTGGGGGACAGGGGCTCCAAGAGACCCAGTACTTC. This codes for CASSGGQGLQETQYF. This rearrangement joins TRBV6-2 or TRBV6-3 to TRBJ2-5, with TRBD1 identical over 10 bases. The germline V gene encodes CDR1 MNHEY and CDR2 SVGEGT. The CDR3 is 15 amino acids. Germline trimming cut 5 bases from V and 1 base from J; bases unmatched to any gene: 4.

Points on this clonotype: A much larger clone is a single base away; this may be a read error. The chain is built from TRBV20-1 and TRBJ2-7; D remains ambiguous. This CDR3 is built from 13 residues. Germline values: CDR1 DFQATT, CDR2 SNEGSKA (reference sequence). This CDR3 reads CSGRDGLTYEQYF. Here the CDR3 DNA reads TGCAGTGGTAGAGATGGTCTGACCTACGAGCAGTACTTC.

The V call is TRBV5-1, the J call TRBJ2-3; D is unresolved. This CDR3 comprises 13 residues. V dropped 2 bases and J dropped 4 bases, with 8 bases sitting between them. Germline V CDR1 and CDR2: SGHRS, YFSETQ. The CDR3 DNA reads TGCGCCAGCAGCTTTGGTGGATCAGATACGCAGTATTTT. Translated: CASSFGGSDTQYF.

The table lists this clonotype with many counts. The J gene is TRBJ2-3, the V gene TRBV27; D is possibly TRBD2 (5 bases). CDR1 MNHEY and CDR2 SMNVEV come from the germline V gene (reference sequence). Trimming left V 3 bases short and J 6 bases short, with 13 bases between. The CDR3 is 14 residues long. In nucleotides, the CDR3 is TGTGCCAGCAGTTTTTCCGGACTCTCCGATACGCAGTATTTT. This encodes CASSFSGLSDTQYF.

The DNA of the CDR3 is TGTGCCAGCAGCCCCTCGGACAGCAAGTATCAGCCCCAGCATTTT. Its translation is CASSPSDSKYQPQHF. This sequence joins TRBV27 and TRBJ1-5; perhaps TRBD1 as D (6 bases). Germline loops: CDR1 MNHEY, CDR2 SMNVEV (reference sequence). There are 15 residues in the CDR3. Trimming removed 6 bases at V and 5 bases at J, with 17 bases between.

This clonotype was seen a few times. The chain carries TRBV3-1 and TRBJ1-3; a weak D match, TRBD1 (5 bases). Germline CDR1 and CDR2: LGHDT and YNNKEL (reference sequence). CDR3 length: 15 amino acids. The V end lost 0 bases, the J end lost 4 bases, and 10 bases lay between the germline ends. CDR3 sequence (DNA): TGTGCCAGCAGCCAAGATGGAGGGGACGGAAACACCATATATTTT. Its translation: CASSQDGGDGNTIYF. The whole variable domain, remainder taken from reference TRBV3-1 and TRBJ1-3, is DTAVSQTPKYLVTQMGNDKSIKCEQNLGHDTMYWYKQDSKKFLKIMFSYNNKELIINETVPNRFSPKSPDKAHLNLHINSLELGDSAVYFCASSQDGGDGNTIYFGEGSWLTVV.

This clonotype was seen once. The chain employs TRBV19 and TRBJ2-7; 7 nucleotides align to TRBD1. The CDR3 spans 14 residues. Trimming took 8 bases from V and 2 from J; bases not matched to a gene: 9. CDR1 LNHDA and CDR2 SQIVND come from the germline V gene (reference sequence). This chain's CDR3 is CASGLTGSAYEQYF. In DNA form, the CDR3 reads TGTGCCAGTGGGCTGACAGGGAGCGCCTACGAGCAGTACTTC.

This clonotype was counted many times. This chain joins TRBV20-1 and TRBJ1-5; D is unclear. CDR1 and CDR2 from the germline V gene are DFQATT and SNEGSKA (reference sequence). V gave up 4 bases and J gave up 0 bases, with 7 bases separating them. The CDR3 spans 13 residues. CDR3 nucleotide sequence: TGCAGTGCTAAACACCTTAGCAATCAGCCCCAGCATTTT. Protein product: CSAKHLSNQPQHF.

This clonotype appeared many times. This chain uses TRBV5-6 with TRBJ2-5, with 7 positions matching TRBD1. Germline assignment: CDR1 SGHDT and CDR2 YYEEEE. This CDR3 comprises 18 residues. J gave up 0 bases and V 3 bases, and 14 bases lay outside the gene matches. CDR3 amino acids: CASSSRQGARWYQETQYF. The CDR3 DNA is TGTGCCAGCAGCTCTCGACAGGGTGCTAGGTGGTACCAAGAGACCCAGTACTTC.

The rearrangement uses TRBV19 and TRBJ1-2, with a possible D match to TRBD1 (5 bases). The CDR3 sequence is 15 residues long. Germline loops: CDR1 LNHDA, CDR2 SQIVND (reference sequence). Trimming took 7 bases from V and 5 from J, leaving 20 bases between them. The CDR3: CASMGLPQTDYGYTF. The CDR3 bases are TGTGCCAGTATGGGGCTCCCACAGACGGATTATGGCTACACCTTC. The full variable domain, rest sourced from reference TRBV19 and TRBJ1-2, is DGGITQSPKYLFRKEGQNVTLSCEQNLNHDAMYWYRQDPGQGLRLIYYSQIVNDFQKGDIAEGYSVSREKKESFPLTVTSAQKNPTAFYLCASMGLPQTDYGYTFGSGTRLTVV.

This rearrangement joins TRBV7-6 to TRBJ2-2; tentative D call: TRBD2 (7 bases). Germline values: CDR1 SGHVS, CDR2 FNYEAQ. V dropped 1 base and J dropped 4 bases, with 13 bases sitting between them. This CDR3 has 16 residues. CDR3 nucleotides: TGTGCCAGCAGCTTAGTCGGGGGGCGGAGCACCGGGGAGCTGTTTTTT. This codes for CASSLVGGRSTGELFF.

This clonotype was recorded at least ten times. The J gene is TRBJ2-5, the V gene TRBV11-2; the D gene is possibly TRBD2 (5 bases). Germline V gene sequence: CDR1 SGHAT, CDR2 FQNNGV. This CDR3 is 12 amino acids long. V lost 10 bases to trimming and J lost 4 bases, with 13 bases between them. DNA of the CDR3: TGTGCCACCTCCCCGGGGTTAGAGACCCAGTACTTC. Translating gives CATSPGLETQYF.

This clonotype was recorded many times. CDR3 DNA: TGTGCCAGCATCCAGTCCCGAAGCCGCACTGAAGCTTTCTTT. This codes for CASIQSRSRTEAFF. This chain uses TRBV11-2 with TRBJ1-1; D gene unclear. The CDR3 totals 14 residues. The germline gives CDR1 SGHAT, CDR2 FQNNGV. The germline V and J ends were trimmed by 7 bases and 4 bases, with 16 bases remaining between them. The full variable domain, in which reference TRBV11-2 and TRBJ1-1 provide the parts outside the CDR3, is EAGVAQSPRYKIIEKRQSVAFWCNPISGHATLYWYQQILGQGPKLLIQFQNNGVVDDSQLPKDRFSAERLKGVDSTLKIQPAKLEDSAVYLCASIQSRSRTEAFFGQGTRLTVV.

This clonotype turned up a few times. V usage is TRBV5-5 and J usage is TRBJ2-7, with 7 bases that match TRBD1. The germline gives CDR1 SGHKS, CDR2 YYEKEE (reference sequence). CDR3 length: 14 residues. V gave up 5 bases and J gave up 4 bases; unmatched junction bases: 9. The DNA of the CDR3 is TGTGCCAGCAGGATTGAGAGGGGGCTGTACGAGCAGTACTTC. This sequence encodes CASRIERGLYEQYF.